This T cell receptor (beta chain) appears in the sequencing data of a study of control samples from healthy donors and cancer patients. TCRdb keeps only in-frame clones here, not all; method: immunoSEQ multiplex PCR. The profile covers roughly 88,000 clones, with more than 85% appearing a single time and around 1% taken by the ten largest. Trimming removed 3 bases at V and 2 bases at J, with 10 bases between. The length of the CDR3 is 14 residues. Germline loops: CDR1 LNHDA, CDR2 SQIVND (reference sequence). This rearrangement joins TRBV19 to TRBJ1-2; D is undetermined. The receptor's source is a woman in her twenties or thirties in good health. The sample consisted of blood. The DNA for the CDR3 is TGTGCCAGTAGTATTGGCCAGATAAACTATGGCTACACCTTC. Its translation is CASSIGQINYGYTF.